A selection of T cell receptor beta chains follows, all from one sample in a study of molecular identifiers for immune sequencing clone quantification. TCRdb reprocessed the PCR reads with MiXCR, giving one entry per CDR3 protein. The sample contains roughly 320,000 distinct CDR3 sequences, roughly 24% of which appear only once. The sequenced sample was naive CD8+ T cells from blood, with Jurkat cell RNA spiked in. These TCRs come from a human donor in good health. Some libraries in this study had Jurkat cell RNA spiked in. Each CDR3 is given without its conserved first and last residue. The order of the fields is V gene, CDR3 protein.

V: TRBV20-1; CDR3: SASGDTRGDTQY
V: TRBV4-3; CDR3: ASSQDRGTSYEQY
V: TRBV14; CDR3: ASSQSDDSFLTNYGYT
V: TRBV7-9; CDR3: ASSLRTGGTDTQY
V: TRBV7-9; CDR3: ASSSGRELSYEQY
V: TRBV7-8; CDR3: ASGPRDRGAYNEQF
V: TRBV9; CDR3: ARSVAGRGGFDTQY
V: TRBV2; CDR3: ASSDWTSETTDTQY
V: TRBV4-2; CDR3: ASSQGSGNQPQH
V: TRBV4-3; CDR3: ASSQDRGNYNEQF
V: TRBV6-5; CDR3: ASSPSAAGANVLA
V: TRBV25-1; CDR3: ASSGPLGGLSAYNEQF
V: TRBV7-9; CDR3: ASSPWTAYEQY
V: TRBV20-1; CDR3: SAKPGVSHNEQF
V: TRBV28; CDR3: ASSLGLAVGELF
V: TRBV9; CDR3: ASSTGQMNTEAF
V: TRBV29-1; CDR3: SVEDNGQGTTGELF
V: TRBV7-2; CDR3: ASSFLIAADRDVDTQY
V: TRBV11-2; CDR3: ASSPLAGGSYEQY
V: TRBV5-1; CDR3: ASSNYRVGALTDTQY
V: TRBV30; CDR3: AWSVLGTGELF
V: TRBV29-1; CDR3: SVVQGKLGQF
V: TRBV9; CDR3: ASSVGFGDSGGNTIY
V: TRBV12-3/TRBV12-4; CDR3: ASRGSGTGNTEAF
V: TRBV29-1; CDR3: SVVGNNPEAF
V: TRBV12-3/TRBV12-4; CDR3: ASSLSIAGTQY
V: TRBV6-2/TRBV6-3; CDR3: ASSYWEFDEQF
V: TRBV29-1; CDR3: SVDGDYGYT
V: TRBV19; CDR3: ASQSSPGNPFTDTQY
V: TRBV15; CDR3: ATSREGREVGTQY
V: TRBV20-1; CDR3: SARGVPDSHVYEQY
V: TRBV27; CDR3: ASSHLQGPAGEQF
V: TRBV19; CDR3: ASSIPGTGPSGANALT
V: TRBV27; CDR3: ASRPDTQY
V: TRBV20-1; CDR3: SARDLPAEQETQY
V: TRBV11-2; CDR3: ASSFGLAGGRGEF
V: TRBV6-2/TRBV6-3; CDR3: ASSSRQGGCTEAF
V: TRBV2; CDR3: ASSAHGTNSYEQY
V: TRBV7-9; CDR3: ASSLALGSYEKLF
V: TRBV6-4; CDR3: ARTGLSFFAKNIQY
V: TRBV6-2/TRBV6-3; CDR3: ASSSLTWYNEQF
V: TRBV12-3/TRBV12-4; CDR3: ASSPLTGNTEAF
V: TRBV24-1; CDR3: ATSDSTGGSEQF
V: TRBV5-6; CDR3: ASSRARRPEKLF
V: TRBV9; CDR3: ASSPDWSYTDTQY
V: TRBV20-1; CDR3: SARGRPTGRATEAF
V: TRBV7-9; CDR3: ASSPTGWGSPLH
V: TRBV2; CDR3: ASSLAGGGGYEQF
V: TRBV7-9; CDR3: ASSPVRDEQF
V: TRBV12-5; CDR3: ASGLDRGFNYGYT
V: TRBV19; CDR3: ASKPASGGSYEQY
V: TRBV19; CDR3: ASSTPGTGTYEQY
V: TRBV29-1; CDR3: SVGLGTYEQY
V: TRBV7-9; CDR3: ASSVGTEFQETQY
V: TRBV20-1; CDR3: SARKGGGTEAF